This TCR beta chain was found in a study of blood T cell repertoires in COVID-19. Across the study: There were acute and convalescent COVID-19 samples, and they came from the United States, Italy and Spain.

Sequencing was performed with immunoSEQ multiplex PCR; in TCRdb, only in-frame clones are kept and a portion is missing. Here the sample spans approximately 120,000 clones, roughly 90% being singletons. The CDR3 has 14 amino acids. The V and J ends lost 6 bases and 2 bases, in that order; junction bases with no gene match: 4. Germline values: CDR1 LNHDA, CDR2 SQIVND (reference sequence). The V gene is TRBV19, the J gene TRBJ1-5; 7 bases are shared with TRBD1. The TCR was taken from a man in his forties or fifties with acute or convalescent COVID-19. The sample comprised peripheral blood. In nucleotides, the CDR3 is TGTGCCAGTAGCCACGGACAGGGCAATCAGCCCCAGCATTTT. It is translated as CASSHGQGNQPQHF. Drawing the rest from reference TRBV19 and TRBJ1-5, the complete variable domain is DGGITQSPKYLFRKEGQNVTLSCEQNLNHDAMYWYRQDPGQGLRLIYYSQIVNDFQKGDIAEGYSVSREKKESFPLTVTSAQKNPTAFYLCASSHGQGNQPQHFGDGTRLSIL.